The present T cell receptor beta chain was sequenced within a study of cytomegalovirus exposure and HLA in healthy donors. The PCR employed 60 Vbeta primers together with 13 Jbeta primers. Some clones are missing from TCRdb's copy, which holds only in-frame ones; the method was immunoSEQ multiplex PCR. The sample yields about 190,000 clones, around 80% seen once. V was pared by 4 bases and J by 2 bases, with 13 bases between. The CDR3 has 14 residues. CDR1 and CDR2 (germline): SGHDT, YYEEEE. A note on this clone: Its target is not known.

The study, taken as a whole, reports: Later analysis reportedly placed an Asian-associated ancestry cluster below the roughly 690-donor mean in N-insertions.

The sequencing sample was made of PBMCs. This sequence joins TRBV5-6 and TRBJ2-7, with D uncertain. The sequence was collected from a man aged 40-50 years in good health and CMV-seropositive. The CDR3 protein is CASSHPQIPYEQYF. For the CDR3, the DNA is TGTGCCAGCAGCCACCCGCAGATCCCCTACGAGCAGTACTTC. The variable domain in full, completed from reference TRBV5-6 and TRBJ2-7, reads DAGVTQSPTHLIKTRGQQVTLRCSPKSGHDTVSWYQQALGQGPQFIFQYYEEEERQRGNFPDRFSGHQFPNYSSELNVNALLLGDSALYLCASSHPQIPYEQYFGPGTRLTVT.